This T cell receptor (beta chain) was sequenced for a study of blood T cell repertoires in COVID-19. This CDR3 has 15 residues. The germline CDR1 and CDR2 sequences are MNHNS and SASEGT. Note on this clone: The junction and the germline gene differ at one end; a read error may be behind it.

Clones were sequenced by immunoSEQ multiplex PCR, and TCRdb holds only the in-frame ones, with some missing. The sample includes 270,000 or so clones, 85% of them seen just once. Input material: peripheral blood. The chain links TRBV6-1 to TRBJ1-3; D call uncertain. The sequence was obtained from a human donor in a cohort sampled during active COVID-19. This chain's CDR3 is CASREVRSSGNTIYF. The DNA for the CDR3 is TGTGCCAGCAGGGAAGTTCGGTCCTCTGGAAACACCATATATTTT.